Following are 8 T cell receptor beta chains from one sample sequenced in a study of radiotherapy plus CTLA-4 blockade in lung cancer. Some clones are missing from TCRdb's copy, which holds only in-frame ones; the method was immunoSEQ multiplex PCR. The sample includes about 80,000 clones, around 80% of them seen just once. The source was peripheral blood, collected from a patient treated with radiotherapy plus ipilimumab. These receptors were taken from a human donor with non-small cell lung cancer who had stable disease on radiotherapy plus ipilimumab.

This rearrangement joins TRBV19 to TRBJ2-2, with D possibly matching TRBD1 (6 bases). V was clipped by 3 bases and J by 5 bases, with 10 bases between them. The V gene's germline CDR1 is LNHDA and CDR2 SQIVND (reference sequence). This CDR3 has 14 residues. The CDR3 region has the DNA TGTGCCAGTAGTATGTCCAGGGGAACCGGGGAGCTGTTTTTT. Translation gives CASSMSRGTGELFF.

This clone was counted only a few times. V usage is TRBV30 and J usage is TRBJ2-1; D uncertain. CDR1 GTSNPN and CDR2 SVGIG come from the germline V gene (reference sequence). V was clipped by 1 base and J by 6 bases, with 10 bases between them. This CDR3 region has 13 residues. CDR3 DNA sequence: TGTGCCTGGAGTGCCCTACTCCTCAATGAGCAGTTCTTC. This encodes CAWSALLLNEQFF.

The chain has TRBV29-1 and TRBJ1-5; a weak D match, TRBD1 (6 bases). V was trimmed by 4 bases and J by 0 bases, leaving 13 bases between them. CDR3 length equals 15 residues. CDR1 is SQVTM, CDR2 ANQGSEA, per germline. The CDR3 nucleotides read TGCAGCGTTGTGCCGACAGGAGATAGCAATCAGCCCCAGCATTTT. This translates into CSVVPTGDSNQPQHF. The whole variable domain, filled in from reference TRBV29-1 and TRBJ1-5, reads SAVISQKPSRDICQRGTSLTIQCQVDSQVTMMFWYRQQPGQSLTLIATANQGSEATYESGFVIDKFPISRPNLTFSTLTVSNMSPEDSSIYLCSVVPTGDSNQPQHFGDGTRLSIL.

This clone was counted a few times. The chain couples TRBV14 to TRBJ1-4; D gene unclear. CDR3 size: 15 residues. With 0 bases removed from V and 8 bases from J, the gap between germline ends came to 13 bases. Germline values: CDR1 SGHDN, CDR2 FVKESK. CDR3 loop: CASSQDLGFREKLFF. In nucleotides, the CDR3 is TGTGCCAGCAGCCAAGATCTGGGATTTCGGGAAAAACTGTTTTTT.

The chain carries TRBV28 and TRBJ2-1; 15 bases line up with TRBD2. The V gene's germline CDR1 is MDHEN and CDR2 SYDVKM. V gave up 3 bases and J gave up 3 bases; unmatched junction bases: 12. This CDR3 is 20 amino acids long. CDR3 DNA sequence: TGTGCCAGCAGTTTGACAGGGGAAGGGACTAGCGGGAGGCGCTACAATGAGCAGTTCTTC. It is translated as CASSLTGEGTSGRRYNEQFF. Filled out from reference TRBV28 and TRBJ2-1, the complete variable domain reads DVKVTQSSRYLVKRTGEKVFLECVQDMDHENMFWYRQDPGLGLRLIYFSYDVKMKEKGDIPEGYSVSREKKERFSLILESASTNQTSMYLCASSLTGEGTSGRRYNEQFFGPGTRLTVL.

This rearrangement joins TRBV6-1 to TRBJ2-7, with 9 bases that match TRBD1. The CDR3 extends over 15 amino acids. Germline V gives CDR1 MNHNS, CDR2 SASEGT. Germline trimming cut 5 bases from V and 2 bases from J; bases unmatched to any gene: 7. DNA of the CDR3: TGTGCCAGCAGTTCCGGGACAGGGCTACCCTACGAGCAGTACTTC. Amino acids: CASSSGTGLPYEQYF.

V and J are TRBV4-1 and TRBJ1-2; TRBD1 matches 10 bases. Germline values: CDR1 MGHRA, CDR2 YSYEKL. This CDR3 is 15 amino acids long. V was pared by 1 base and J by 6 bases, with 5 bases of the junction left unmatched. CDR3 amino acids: CASSQAGTGVDGYTF. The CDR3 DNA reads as TGCGCCAGCAGCCAAGCCGGGACAGGGGTTGATGGCTACACCTTC.

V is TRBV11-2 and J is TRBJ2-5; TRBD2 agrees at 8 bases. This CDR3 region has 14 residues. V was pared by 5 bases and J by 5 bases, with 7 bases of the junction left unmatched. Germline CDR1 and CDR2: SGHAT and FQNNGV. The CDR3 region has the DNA TGTGCCAGCAGCATAACGGGGGGGCAGGAGACCCAGTACTTC. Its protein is CASSITGGQETQYF.